This TCR beta chain originates from a study of Graves' ophthalmopathy and Graves' hyperthyroidism. Beta-chain TCR CDR3 regions were amplified from RNA transcripts. The workflow started with a first-round RT-PCR run with HTBI primers and then moved on to a second-round multiplex PCR. From the multiplex PCR reads, TCRdb called clonotypes with MiXCR, one entry per CDR3 protein. The table records about 400,000 distinct CDR3 sequences, under 25% of them present only once. In its sample, this clonotype was seen a few times. The receptor was isolated from a woman aged 18-30 years with stable Graves' hyperthyroidism. The sequencing input was peripheral blood.

The CDR3: CASSPQAPTEAFF. The CDR3 region has the DNA TGTGCCAGCAGTCCACAGGCTCCCACTGAAGCTTTCTTT. The chain has TRBV6-1 and TRBJ1-1; D may be TRBD1 (5 bases). Trimming removed 5 bases at V and 4 bases at J, with 11 bases between. The V gene's germline CDR1 is MNHNS and CDR2 SASEGT. The CDR3 has 13 residues.